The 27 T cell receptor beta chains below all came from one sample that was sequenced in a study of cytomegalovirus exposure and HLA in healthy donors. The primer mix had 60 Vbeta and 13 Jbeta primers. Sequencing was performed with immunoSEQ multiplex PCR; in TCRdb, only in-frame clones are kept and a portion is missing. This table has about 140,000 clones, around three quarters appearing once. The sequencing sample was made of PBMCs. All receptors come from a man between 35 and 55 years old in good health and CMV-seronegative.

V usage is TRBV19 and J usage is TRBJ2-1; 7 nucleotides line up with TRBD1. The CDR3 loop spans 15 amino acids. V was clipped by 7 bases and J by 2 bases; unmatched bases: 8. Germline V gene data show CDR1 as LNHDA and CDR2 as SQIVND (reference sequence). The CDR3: CASTPTGWPYNEQFF. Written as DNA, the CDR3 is TGTGCCAGTACCCCGACAGGGTGGCCCTACAATGAGCAGTTCTTC.

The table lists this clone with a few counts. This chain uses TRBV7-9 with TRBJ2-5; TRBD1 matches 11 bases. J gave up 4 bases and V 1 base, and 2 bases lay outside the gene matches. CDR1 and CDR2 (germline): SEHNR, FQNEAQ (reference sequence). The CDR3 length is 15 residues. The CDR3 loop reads CASSLDGTGGETQYF. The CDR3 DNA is TGTGCCAGCAGCTTAGACGGGACAGGGGGAGAGACCCAGTACTTC. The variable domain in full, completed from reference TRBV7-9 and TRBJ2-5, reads DTGVSQNPRHKITKRGQNVTFRCDPISEHNRLYWYRQTLGQGPEFLTYFQNEAQLEKSRLLSDRFSAERPKGSFSTLEIQRTEQGDSAMYLCASSLDGTGGETQYFGPGTRLLVL.

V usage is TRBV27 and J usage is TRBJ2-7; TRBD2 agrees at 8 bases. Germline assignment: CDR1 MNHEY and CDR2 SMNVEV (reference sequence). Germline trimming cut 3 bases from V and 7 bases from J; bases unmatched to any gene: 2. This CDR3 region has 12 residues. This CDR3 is CASSFPGGEQYF. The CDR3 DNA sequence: TGTGCCAGCAGTTTTCCGGGGGGGGAGCAGTACTTC.

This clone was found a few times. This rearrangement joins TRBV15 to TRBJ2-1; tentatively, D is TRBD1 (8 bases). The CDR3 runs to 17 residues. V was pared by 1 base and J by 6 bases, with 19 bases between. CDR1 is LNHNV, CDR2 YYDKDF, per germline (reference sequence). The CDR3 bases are TGTGCCACCAGCAGAGGCGGGGGAGGACAGGGAGTCAATGAGCAGTTCTTC. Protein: CATSRGGGGQGVNEQFF. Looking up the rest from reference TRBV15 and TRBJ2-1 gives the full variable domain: DAMVIQNPRYQVTQFGKPVTLSCSQTLNHNVMYWYQQKSSQAPKLLFHYYDKDFNNEADTPDNFQSRRPNTSFCFLDIRSPGLGDTAMYLCATSRGGGGQGVNEQFFGPGTRLTVL.

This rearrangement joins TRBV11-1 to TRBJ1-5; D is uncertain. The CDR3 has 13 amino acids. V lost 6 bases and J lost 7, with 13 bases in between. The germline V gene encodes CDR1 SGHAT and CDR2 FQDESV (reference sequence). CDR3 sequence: CASSLGVDQPQHF. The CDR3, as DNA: TGTGCCAGCAGTCTCGGGGTTGACCAGCCCCAGCATTTT.

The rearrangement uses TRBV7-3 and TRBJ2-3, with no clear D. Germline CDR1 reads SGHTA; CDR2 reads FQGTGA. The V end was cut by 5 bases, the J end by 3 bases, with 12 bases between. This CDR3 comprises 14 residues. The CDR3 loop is CASSHGVGTDTQYF. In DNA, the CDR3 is TGTGCCAGCAGCCATGGAGTGGGTACAGATACGCAGTATTTT.

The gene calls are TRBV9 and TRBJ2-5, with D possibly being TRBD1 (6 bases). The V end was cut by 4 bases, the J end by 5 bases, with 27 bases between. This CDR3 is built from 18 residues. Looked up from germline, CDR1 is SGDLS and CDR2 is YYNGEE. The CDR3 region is CASSSKTYGTQLEETQYF. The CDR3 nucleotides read TGTGCCAGCAGCTCCAAGACGTACGGGACACAGTTAGAGGAGACCCAGTACTTC.

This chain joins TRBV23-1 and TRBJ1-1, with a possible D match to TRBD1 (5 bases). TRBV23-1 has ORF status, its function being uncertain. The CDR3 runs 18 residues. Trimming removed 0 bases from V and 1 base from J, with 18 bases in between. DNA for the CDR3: TGCGCCAGCAGTCAATCAAGGGGCGACATATTCAGGAACACTGAAGCTTTCTTT. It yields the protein CASSQSRGDIFRNTEAFF.

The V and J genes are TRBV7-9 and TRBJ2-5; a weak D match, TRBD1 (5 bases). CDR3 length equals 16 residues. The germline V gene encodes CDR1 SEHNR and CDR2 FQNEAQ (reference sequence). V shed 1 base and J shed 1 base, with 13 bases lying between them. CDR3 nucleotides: TGTGCCAGCAGCTTAGTGGGGCCAGCAGGCCAAGAGACCCAGTACTTC. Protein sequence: CASSLVGPAGQETQYF.

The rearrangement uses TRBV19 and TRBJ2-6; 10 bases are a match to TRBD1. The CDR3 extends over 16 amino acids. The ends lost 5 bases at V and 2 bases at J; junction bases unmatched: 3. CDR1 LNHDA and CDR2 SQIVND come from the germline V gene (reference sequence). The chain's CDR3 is CASSGTGVAGANVLTF. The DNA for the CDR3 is TGTGCCAGTAGTGGGACAGGGGTAGCTGGGGCCAACGTCCTGACTTTC. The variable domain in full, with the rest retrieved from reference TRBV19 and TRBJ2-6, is DGGITQSPKYLFRKEGQNVTLSCEQNLNHDAMYWYRQDPGQGLRLIYYSQIVNDFQKGDIAEGYSVSREKKESFPLTVTSAQKNPTAFYLCASSGTGVAGANVLTFGAGSRLTVL.

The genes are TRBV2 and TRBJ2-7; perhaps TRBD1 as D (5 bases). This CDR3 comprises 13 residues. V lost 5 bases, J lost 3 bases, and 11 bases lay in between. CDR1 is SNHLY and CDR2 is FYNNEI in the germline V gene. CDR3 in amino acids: CASSSLQGYEQYF. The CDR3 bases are TGTGCCAGCAGTTCACTTCAGGGCTACGAGCAGTACTTC.

In DNA form, the CDR3 reads TGCGCCAGCAGCTTGGTATTCAATGAGCAGTTCTTC. It yields the protein CASSLVFNEQFF. This chain connects TRBV5-1 to TRBJ2-1, with D unclear. With 0 bases removed from V and 6 bases from J, the gap between germline ends came to 4 bases. The germline V gene has CDR1 SGHRS and CDR2 YFSETQ. The CDR3 totals 12 residues.

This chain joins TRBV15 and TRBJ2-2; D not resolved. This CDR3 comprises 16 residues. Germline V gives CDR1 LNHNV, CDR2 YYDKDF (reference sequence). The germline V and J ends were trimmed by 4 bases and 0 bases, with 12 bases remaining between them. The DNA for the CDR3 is TGTGCCACCAGCACCGGCCCAGGCCCGAACACCGGGGAGCTGTTTTTT. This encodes CATSTGPGPNTGELFF.

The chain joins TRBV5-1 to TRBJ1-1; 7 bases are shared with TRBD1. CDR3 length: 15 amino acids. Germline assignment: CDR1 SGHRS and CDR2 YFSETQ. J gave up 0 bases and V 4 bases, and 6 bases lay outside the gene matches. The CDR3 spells CASSLTGLMNTEAFF. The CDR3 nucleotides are TGCGCCAGCAGCCTGACAGGGCTCATGAACACTGAAGCTTTCTTT. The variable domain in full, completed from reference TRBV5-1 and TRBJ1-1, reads KAGVTQTPRYLIKTRGQQVTLSCSPISGHRSVSWYQQTPGQGLQFLFEYFSETQRNKGNFPGRFSGRQFSNSRSEMNVSTLELGDSALYLCASSLTGLMNTEAFFGQGTRLTVV.

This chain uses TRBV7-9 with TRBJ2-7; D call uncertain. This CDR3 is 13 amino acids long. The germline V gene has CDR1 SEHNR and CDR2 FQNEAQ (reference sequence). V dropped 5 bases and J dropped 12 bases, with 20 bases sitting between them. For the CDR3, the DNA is TGTGCCAGCAGCCGTCCAAAAGACGGTGACTGGTACTTC. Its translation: CASSRPKDGDWYF.

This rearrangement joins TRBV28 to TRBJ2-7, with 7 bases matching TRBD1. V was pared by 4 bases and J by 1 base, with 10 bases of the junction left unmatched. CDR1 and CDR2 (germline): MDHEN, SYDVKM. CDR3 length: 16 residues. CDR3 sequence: CASSSFRDSWSYEQYF. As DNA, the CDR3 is TGTGCCAGCAGTTCATTCCGGGACAGTTGGTCCTACGAGCAGTACTTC.

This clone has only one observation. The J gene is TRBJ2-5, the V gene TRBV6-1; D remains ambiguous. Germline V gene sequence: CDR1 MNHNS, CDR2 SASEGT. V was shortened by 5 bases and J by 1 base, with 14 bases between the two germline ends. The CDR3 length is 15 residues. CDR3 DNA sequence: TGTGCCAGCAGTCCACCGGGTCGGGTCCAAGAGACCCAGTACTTC. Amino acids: CASSPPGRVQETQYF.

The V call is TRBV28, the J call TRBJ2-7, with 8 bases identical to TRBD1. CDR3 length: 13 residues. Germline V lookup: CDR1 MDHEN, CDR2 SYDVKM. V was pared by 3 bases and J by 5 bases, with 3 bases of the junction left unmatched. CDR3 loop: CASSFRGRNEQYF. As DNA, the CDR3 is TGTGCCAGCAGTTTCAGGGGGCGCAACGAGCAGTACTTC.

The CDR3 protein is CASSLQGRNTEAFF. The CDR3 region has the DNA TGTGCCAGCAGCTTGCAGGGGCGGAACACTGAAGCTTTCTTT. The chain recombines TRBV5-4 with TRBJ1-1; perhaps TRBD1 as D (6 bases). V was trimmed by 1 base and J by 1 base, leaving 8 bases between them. The CDR3 runs to 14 residues. Germline CDR1 and CDR2: SGHNT and YYREEE (reference sequence).

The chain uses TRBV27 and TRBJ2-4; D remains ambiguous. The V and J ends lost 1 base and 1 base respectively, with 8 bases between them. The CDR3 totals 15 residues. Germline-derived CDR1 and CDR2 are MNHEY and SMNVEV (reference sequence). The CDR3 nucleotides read TGTGCCAGCAGTTTATTTGACGGGGCCAAAAACATTCAGTACTTC. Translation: CASSLFDGAKNIQYF.

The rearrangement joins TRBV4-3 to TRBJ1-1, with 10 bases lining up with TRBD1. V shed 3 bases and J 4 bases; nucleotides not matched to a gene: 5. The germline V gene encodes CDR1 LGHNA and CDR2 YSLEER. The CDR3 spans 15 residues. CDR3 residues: CASSQGQGYSTEAFF. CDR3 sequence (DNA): TGCGCCAGCAGCCAGGGACAGGGGTATAGCACTGAAGCTTTCTTT.

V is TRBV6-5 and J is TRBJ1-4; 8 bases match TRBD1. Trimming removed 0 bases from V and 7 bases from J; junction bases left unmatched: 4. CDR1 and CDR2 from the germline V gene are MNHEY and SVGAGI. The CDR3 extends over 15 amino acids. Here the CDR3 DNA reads TGTGCCAGCAGTTACTCCCCGGGACAGGCTGAAAAACTGTTTTTT. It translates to CASSYSPGQAEKLFF.

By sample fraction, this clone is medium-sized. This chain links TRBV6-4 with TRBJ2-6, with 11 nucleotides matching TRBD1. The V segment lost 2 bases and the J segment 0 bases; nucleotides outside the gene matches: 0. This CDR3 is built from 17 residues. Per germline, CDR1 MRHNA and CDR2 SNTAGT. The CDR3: CASSDGTGGSGANVLTF. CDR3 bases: TGTGCCAGCAGTGACGGGACAGGGGGCTCTGGGGCCAACGTCCTGACTTTC.

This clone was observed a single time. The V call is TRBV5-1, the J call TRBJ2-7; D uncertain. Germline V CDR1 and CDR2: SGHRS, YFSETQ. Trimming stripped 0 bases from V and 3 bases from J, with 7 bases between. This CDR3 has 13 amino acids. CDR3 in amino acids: CASSLEPVYEQYF. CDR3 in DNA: TGCGCCAGCAGCTTGGAACCGGTCTACGAGCAGTACTTC.

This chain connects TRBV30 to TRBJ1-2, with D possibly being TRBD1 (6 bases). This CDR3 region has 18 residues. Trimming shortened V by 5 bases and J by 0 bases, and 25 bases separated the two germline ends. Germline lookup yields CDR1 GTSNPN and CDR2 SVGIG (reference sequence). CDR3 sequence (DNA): TGTGCCTGGTCCCGAGCCCTCCGAGGGGGGGCCACTAACTATGGCTACACCTTC. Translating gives CAWSRALRGGATNYGYTF.

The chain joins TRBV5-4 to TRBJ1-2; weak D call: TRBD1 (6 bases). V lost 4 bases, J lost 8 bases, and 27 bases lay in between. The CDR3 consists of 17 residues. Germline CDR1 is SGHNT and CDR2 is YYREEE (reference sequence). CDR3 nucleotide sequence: TGTGCCAGCAGCCCAACAGGACAGCTTGAGGAAGGCTGGGGCTACACCTTC. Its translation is CASSPTGQLEEGWGYTF.

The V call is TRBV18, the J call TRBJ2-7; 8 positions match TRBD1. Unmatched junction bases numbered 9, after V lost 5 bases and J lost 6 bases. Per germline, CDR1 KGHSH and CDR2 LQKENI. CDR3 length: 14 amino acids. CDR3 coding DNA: TGTGCCAGCTCATCCACTGGACAGGGCTGCGAGCAGTACTTC. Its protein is CASSSTGQGCEQYF.